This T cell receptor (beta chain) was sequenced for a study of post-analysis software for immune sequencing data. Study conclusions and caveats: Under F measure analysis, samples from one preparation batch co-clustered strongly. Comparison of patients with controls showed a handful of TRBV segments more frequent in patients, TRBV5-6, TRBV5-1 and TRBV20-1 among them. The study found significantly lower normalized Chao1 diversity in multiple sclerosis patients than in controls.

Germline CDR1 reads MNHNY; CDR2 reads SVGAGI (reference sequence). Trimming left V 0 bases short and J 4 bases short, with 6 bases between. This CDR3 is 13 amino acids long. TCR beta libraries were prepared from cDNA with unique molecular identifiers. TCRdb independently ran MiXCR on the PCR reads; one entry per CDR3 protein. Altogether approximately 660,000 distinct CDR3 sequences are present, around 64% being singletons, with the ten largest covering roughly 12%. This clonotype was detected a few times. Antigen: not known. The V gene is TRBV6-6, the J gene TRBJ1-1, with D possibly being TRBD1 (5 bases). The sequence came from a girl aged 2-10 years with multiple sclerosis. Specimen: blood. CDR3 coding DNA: TGTGCCAGCAGTTACTCTAGGGGCACTGAAGCTTTCTTT. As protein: CASSYSRGTEAFF.